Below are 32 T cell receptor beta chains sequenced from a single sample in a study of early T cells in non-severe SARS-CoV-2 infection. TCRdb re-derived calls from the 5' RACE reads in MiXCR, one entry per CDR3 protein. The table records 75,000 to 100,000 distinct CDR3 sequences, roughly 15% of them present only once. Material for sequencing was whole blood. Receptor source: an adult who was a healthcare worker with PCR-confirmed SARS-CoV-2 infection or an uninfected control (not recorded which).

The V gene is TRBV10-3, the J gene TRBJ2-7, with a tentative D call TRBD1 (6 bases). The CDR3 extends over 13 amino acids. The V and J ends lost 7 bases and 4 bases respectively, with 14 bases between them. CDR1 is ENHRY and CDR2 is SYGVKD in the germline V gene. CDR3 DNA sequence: TGTGCCATCACAACAGGGCCGAGTTACGAGCAGTACTTC. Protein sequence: CAITTGPSYEQYF.

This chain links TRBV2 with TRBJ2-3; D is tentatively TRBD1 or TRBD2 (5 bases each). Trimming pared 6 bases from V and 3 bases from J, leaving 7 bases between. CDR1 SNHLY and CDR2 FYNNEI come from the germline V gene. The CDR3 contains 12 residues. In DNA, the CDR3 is TGTGCCAGCAGGTGGGGGACAGATACGCAGTATTTT. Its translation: CASRWGTDTQYF.

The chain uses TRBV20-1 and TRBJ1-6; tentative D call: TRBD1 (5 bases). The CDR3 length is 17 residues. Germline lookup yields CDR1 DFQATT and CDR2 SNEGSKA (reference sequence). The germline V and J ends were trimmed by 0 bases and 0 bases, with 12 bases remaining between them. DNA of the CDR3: TGCAGTGCTAGAGATCTGGGGGAGAGCTCCTATAATTCACCCCTCCACTTT. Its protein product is CSARDLGESSYNSPLHF.

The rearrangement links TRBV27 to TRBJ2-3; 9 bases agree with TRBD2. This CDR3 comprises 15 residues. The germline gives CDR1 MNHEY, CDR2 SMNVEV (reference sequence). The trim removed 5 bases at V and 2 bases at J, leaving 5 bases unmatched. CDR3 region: CASSISGRFTDTQYF. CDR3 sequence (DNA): TGTGCCAGCAGTATCAGCGGGAGGTTCACAGATACGCAGTATTTT.

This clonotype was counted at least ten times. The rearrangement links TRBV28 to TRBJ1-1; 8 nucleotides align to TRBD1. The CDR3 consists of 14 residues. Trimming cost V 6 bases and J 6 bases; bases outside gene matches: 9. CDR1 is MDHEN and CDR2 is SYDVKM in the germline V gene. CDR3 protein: CASRPGQGRAEAFF. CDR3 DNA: TGTGCCAGCAGACCTGGACAGGGTAGGGCTGAAGCTTTCTTT.

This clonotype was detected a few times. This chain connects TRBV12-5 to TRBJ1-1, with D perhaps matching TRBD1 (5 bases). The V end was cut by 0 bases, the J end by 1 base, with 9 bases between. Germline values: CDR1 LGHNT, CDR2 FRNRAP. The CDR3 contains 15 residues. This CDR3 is CASGLVQEANTEAFF. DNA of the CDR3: TGTGCTAGTGGTTTGGTACAGGAGGCGAACACTGAAGCTTTCTTT.

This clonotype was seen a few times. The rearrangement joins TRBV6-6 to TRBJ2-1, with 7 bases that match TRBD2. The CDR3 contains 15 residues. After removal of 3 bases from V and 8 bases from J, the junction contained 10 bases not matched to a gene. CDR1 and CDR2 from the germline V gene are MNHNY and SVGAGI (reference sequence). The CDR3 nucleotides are TGTGCCAGCAGTTATTGGTCTAGCGGAGAGGATGAGCAGTTCTTC. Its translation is CASSYWSSGEDEQFF.

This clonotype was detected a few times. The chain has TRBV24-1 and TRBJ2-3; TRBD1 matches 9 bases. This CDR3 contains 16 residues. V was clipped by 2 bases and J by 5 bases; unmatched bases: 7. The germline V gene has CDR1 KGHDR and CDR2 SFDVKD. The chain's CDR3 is CATSDWGTGSKDTQYF. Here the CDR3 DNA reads TGTGCCACCAGTGATTGGGGGACAGGGTCAAAAGATACGCAGTATTTT.

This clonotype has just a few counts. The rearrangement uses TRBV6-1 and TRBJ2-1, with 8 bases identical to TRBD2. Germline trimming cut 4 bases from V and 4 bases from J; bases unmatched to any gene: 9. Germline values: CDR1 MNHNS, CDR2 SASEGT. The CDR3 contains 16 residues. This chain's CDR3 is CASSGRGGTAYNEQFF. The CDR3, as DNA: TGTGCCAGCAGTGGACGCGGGGGGACCGCGTACAATGAGCAGTTCTTC.

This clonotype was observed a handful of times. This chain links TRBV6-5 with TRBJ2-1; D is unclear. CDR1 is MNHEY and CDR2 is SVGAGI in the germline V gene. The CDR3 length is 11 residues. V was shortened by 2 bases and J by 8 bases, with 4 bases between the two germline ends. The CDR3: CASSYKHEQFF. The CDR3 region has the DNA TGTGCCAGCAGTTACAAACATGAGCAGTTCTTC.

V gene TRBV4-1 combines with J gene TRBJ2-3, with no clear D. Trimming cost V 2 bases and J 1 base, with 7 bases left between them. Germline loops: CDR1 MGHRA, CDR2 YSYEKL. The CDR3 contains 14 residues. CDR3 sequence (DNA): TGCGCCAGCAGCCAACCAGCGCGCACAGATACGCAGTATTTT. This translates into CASSQPARTDTQYF.

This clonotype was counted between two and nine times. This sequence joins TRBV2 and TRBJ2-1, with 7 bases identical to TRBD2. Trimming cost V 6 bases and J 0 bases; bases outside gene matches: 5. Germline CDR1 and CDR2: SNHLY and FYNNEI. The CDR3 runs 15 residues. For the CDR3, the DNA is TGTGCCAGCAGGAAAGGACTAGGCTCCTACAATGAGCAGTTCTTC. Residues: CASRKGLGSYNEQFF. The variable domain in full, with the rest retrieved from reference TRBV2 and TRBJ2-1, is EPEVTQTPSHQVTQMGQEVILRCVPISNHLYFYWYRQILGQKVEFLVSFYNNEISEKSEIFDDQFSVERPDGSNFTLKIRSTKLEDSAMYFCASRKGLGSYNEQFFGPGTRLTVL.

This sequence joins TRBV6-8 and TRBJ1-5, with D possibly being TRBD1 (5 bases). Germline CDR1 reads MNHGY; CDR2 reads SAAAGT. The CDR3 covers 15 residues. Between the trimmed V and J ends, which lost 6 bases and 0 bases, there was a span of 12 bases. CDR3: CASSQTENSNQPQHF. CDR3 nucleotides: TGTGCCAGCAGCCAGACAGAGAATAGCAATCAGCCCCAGCATTTT.

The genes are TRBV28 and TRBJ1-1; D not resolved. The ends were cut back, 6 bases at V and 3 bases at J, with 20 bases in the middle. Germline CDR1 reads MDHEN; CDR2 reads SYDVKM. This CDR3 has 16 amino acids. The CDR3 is CASRPEVGVVDTEAFF. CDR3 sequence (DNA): TGTGCCAGCAGGCCCGAGGTTGGGGTAGTAGACACTGAAGCTTTCTTT.

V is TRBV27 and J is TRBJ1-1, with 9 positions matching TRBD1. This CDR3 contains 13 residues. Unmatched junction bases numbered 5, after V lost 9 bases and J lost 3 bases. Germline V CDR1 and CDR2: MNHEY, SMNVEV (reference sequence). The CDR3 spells CASGDRDDTEAFF. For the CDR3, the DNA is TGTGCCAGTGGGGACAGGGATGACACTGAAGCTTTCTTT.

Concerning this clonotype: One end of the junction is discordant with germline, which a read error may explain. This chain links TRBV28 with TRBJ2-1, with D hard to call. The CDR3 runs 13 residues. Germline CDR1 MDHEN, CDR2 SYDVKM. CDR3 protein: CVSSLSGIHEQFF. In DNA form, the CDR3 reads TGTGTCAGCAGTTTGTCGGGTATCCATGAGCAGTTCTTC. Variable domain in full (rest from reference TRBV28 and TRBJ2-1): DVKVTQSSRYLVKRTGEKVFLECVQDMDHENMFWYRQDPGLGLRLIYFSYDVKMKEKGDIPEGYSVSREKKERFSLILESASTNQTSMYLCVSSLSGIHEQFFGPGTRLTVL.

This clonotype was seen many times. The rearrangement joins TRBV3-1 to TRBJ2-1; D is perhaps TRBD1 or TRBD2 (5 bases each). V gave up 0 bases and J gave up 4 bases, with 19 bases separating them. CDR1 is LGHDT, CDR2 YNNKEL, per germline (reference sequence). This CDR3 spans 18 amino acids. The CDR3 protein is CASSQDTVWGTDYNEQFF. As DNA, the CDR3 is TGTGCCAGCAGCCAAGATACGGTGTGGGGGACCGATTACAATGAGCAGTTCTTC.

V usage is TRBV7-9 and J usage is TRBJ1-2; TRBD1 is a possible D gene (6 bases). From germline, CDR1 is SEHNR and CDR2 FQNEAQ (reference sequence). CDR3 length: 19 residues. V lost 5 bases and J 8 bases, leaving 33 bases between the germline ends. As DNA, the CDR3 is TGTGCCAGCAGCCCAAGTCCTCAGGGGACCCAGAGCCTAAAAAGGGGCTACACCTTC. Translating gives CASSPSPQGTQSLKRGYTF. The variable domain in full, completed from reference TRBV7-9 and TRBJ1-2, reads DTGVSQNPRHKITKRGQNVTFRCDPISEHNRLYWYRQTLGQGPEFLTYFQNEAQLEKSRLLSDRFSAERPKGSFSTLEIQRTEQGDSAMYLCASSPSPQGTQSLKRGYTFGSGTRLTVV.

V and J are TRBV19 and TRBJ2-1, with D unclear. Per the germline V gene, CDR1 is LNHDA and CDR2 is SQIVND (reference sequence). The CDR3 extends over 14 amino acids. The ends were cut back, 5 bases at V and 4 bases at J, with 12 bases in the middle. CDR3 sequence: CASSDRRRYNEQFF. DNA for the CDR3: TGTGCCAGTAGTGACCGACGTCGGTACAATGAGCAGTTCTTC.

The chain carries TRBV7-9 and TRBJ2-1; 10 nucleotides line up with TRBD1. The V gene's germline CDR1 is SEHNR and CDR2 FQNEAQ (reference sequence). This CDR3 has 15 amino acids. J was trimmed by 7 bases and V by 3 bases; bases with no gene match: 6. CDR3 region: CASSFDRGLNNEQFF. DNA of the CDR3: TGTGCCAGCAGCTTCGACAGGGGGCTGAATAATGAGCAGTTCTTC.

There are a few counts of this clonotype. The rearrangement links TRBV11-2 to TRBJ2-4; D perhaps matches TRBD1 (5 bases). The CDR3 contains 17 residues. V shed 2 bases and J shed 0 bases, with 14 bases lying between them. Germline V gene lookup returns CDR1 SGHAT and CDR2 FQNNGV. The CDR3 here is CASSLRLDNLAKNIQYF. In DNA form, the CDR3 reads TGTGCCAGCAGCTTAAGGTTGGACAATCTAGCCAAAAACATTCAGTACTTC.

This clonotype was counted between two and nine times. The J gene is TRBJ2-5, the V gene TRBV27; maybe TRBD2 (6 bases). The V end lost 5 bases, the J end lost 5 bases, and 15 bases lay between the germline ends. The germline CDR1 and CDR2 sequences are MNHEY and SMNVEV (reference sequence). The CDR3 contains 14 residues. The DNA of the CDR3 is TGTGCCAGCAGTCTCCTGGGGGGTGGGGAGACCCAGTACTTC. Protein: CASSLLGGGETQYF.

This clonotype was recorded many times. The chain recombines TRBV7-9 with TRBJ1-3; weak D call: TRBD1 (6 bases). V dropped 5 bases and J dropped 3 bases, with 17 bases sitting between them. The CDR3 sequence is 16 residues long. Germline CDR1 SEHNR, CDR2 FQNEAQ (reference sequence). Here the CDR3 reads CASSSRRGGGGNTIYF. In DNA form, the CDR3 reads TGTGCCAGCAGCAGCCGGCGGGGGGGCGGTGGAAACACCATATATTTT. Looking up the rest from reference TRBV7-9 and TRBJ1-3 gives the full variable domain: DTGVSQNPRHKITKRGQNVTFRCDPISEHNRLYWYRQTLGQGPEFLTYFQNEAQLEKSRLLSDRFSAERPKGSFSTLEIQRTEQGDSAMYLCASSSRRGGGGNTIYFGEGSWLTVV.

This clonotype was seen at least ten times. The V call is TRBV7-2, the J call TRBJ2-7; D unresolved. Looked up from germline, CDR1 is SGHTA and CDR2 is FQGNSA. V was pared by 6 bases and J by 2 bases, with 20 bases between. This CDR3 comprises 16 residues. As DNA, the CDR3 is TGTGCCAGCAGTTCCGCCGTCCCGCGTGCGGCCTACGAGCAGTACTTC. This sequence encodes CASSSAVPRAAYEQYF.

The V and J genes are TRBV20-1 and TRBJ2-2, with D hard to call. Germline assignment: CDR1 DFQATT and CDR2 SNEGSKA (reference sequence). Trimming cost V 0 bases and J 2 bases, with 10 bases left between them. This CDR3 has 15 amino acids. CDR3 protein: CSARDSGVNTGELFF. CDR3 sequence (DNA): TGCAGTGCTAGAGATTCTGGGGTTAACACCGGGGAGCTGTTTTTT.

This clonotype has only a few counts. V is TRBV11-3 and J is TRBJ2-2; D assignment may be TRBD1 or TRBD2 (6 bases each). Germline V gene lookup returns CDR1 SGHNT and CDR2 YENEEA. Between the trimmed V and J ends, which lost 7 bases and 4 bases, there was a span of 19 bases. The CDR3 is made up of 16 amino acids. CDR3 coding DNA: TGTGCCAGCACCATAGGGGGGCATGGCCCCACCGGGGAGCTGTTTTTT. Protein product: CASTIGGHGPTGELFF.

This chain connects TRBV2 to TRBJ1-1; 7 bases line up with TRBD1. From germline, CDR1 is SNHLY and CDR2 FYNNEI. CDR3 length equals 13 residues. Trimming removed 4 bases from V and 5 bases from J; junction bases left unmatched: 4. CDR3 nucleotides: TGTGCCAGCAGTGGAAGGGGGCAGACTGAAGCTTTCTTT. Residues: CASSGRGQTEAFF.

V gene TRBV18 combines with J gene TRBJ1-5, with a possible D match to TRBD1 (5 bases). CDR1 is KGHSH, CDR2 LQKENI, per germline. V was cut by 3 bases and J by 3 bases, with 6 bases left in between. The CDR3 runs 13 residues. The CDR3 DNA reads TGTGCCAGCTCACCGGACAACAATCAGCCCCAGCATTTT. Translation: CASSPDNNQPQHF.

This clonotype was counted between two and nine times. CDR3 nucleotide sequence: TGTGCCAGCAGACGGGACTTTAACACCGGGGAGCTGTTTTTT. Encoded protein: CASRRDFNTGELFF. The chain uses TRBV9 and TRBJ2-2, with a tentative D call TRBD2 (6 bases). This CDR3 has 14 amino acids. Germline V lookup: CDR1 SGDLS, CDR2 YYNGEE. V lost 5 bases to trimming and J lost 2 bases, with 10 bases between them.

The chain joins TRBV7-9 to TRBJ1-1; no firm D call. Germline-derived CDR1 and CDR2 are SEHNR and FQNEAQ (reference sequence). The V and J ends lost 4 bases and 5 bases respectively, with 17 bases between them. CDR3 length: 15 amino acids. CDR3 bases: TGTGCCAGCAGCTGGGGAGGCTTCGGCGATACTGAAGCTTTCTTT. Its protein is CASSWGGFGDTEAFF.

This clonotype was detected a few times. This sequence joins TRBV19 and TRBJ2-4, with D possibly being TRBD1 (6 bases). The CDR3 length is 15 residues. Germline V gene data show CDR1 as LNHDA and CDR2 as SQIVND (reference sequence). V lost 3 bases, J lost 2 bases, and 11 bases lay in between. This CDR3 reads CASSIQGHSKNIQYF. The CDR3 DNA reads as TGTGCCAGTAGTATTCAGGGACATTCCAAAAACATTCAGTACTTC.

The CDR3 here is CASSQGPGEAFF. The CDR3 DNA follows: TGTGCCAGCAGCCAAGGTCCGGGCGAAGCTTTCTTT. The chain carries TRBV7-9 and TRBJ1-1; D uncertain. Deletions cut 5 bases from V and 8 bases from J, with 12 bases between. Looked up from germline, CDR1 is SEHNR and CDR2 is FQNEAQ (reference sequence). This CDR3 is built from 12 residues.